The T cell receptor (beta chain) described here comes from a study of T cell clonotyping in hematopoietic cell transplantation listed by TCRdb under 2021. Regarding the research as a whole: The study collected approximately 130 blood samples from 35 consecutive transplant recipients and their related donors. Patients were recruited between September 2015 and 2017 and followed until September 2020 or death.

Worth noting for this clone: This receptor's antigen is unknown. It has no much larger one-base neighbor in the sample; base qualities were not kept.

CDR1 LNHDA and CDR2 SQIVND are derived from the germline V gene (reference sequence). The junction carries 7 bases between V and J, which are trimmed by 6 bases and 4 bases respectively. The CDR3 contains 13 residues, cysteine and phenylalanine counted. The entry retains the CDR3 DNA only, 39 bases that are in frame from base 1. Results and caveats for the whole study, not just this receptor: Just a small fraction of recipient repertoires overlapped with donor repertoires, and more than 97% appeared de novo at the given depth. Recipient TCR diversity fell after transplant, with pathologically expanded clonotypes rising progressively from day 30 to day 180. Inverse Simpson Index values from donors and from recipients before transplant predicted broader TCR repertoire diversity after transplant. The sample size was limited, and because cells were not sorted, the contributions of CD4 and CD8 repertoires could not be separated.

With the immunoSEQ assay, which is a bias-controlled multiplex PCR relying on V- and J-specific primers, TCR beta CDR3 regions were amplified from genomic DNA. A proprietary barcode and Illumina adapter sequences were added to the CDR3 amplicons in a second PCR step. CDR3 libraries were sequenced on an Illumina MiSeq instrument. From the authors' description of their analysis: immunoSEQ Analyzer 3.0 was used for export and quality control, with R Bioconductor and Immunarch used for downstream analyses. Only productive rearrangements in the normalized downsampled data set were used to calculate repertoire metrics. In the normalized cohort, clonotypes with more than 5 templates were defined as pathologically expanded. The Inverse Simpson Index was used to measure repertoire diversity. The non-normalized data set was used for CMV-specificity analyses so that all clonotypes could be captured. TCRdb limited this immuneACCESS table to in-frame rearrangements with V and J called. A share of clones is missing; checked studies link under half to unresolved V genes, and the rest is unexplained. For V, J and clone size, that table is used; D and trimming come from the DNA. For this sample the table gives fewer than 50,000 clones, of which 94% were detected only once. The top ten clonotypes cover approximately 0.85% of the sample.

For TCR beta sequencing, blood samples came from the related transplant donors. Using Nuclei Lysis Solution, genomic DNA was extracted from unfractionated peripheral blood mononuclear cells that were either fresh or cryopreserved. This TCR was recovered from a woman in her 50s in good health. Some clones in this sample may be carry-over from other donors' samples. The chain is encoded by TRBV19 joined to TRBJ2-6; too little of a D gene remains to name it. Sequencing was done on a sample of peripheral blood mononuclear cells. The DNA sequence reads TGTGCCAGTAGACGGAAGGGGGCCAACGTCCTGACTTTC. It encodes CASRRKGANVLTF.